The present T cell receptor beta chain was sequenced within a study of spatial heterogeneity in lung cancer. Notes on the study in general: The number of expanded tumor alpha and beta chains correlated with mutation number.

Time point defined: sample taken at primary tumor resection. The V gene's germline CDR1 is SGHTA and CDR2 FQGNSA. J was trimmed by 2 bases and V by 5 bases; bases with no gene match: 5. The CDR3 is 15 amino acids. A unique molecular identifier was attached to every TCR cDNA molecule. TCRdb passed the 5' RACE reads through MiXCR, listing each CDR3 protein once. The sample lists some 5,000 distinct CDR3 sequences; about an eighth were seen once. This clonotype is deemed medium-sized. No antigen is known for it. Sequenced material: lung tumor tissue, taken at surgery. This chain links TRBV7-2 with TRBJ2-3, with 9 bases fitting TRBD1. The source of this sequence is a female donor with early-stage non-small cell lung cancer. In DNA, the CDR3 is TGTGCCAGCAGCCCAGGACAGGGGTACACAGATACGCAGTATTTT. This codes for CASSPGQGYTDTQYF.